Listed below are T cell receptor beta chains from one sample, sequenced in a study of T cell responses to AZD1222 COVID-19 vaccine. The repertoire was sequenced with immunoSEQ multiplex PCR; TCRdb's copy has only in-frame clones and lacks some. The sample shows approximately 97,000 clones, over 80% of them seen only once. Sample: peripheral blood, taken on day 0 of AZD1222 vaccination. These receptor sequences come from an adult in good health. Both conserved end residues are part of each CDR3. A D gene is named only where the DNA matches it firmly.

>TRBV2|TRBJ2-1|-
CASLLYNEQFF
TGTGCCAGTCTTTTGTACAATGAGCAGTTCTTC
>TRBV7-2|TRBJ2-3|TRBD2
CASSSSSGRASDTQYF
TGTGCCAGCAGCTCATCTAGCGGGAGGGCCTCAGATACGCAGTATTTT
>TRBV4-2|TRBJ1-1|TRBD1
CASSQDRTGGAEAFF
TGTGCCAGCAGCCAAGACCGAACAGGGGGCGCAGAAGCTTTCTTT
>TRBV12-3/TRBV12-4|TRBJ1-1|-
CASSLVQAREAFF
TGTGCCAGCAGTTTAGTACAGGCCCGTGAAGCTTTCTTT
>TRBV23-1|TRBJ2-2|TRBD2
CASSQSGSGDTGELFF
TGCGCCAGCAGTCAGAGCGGGAGCGGGGACACCGGGGAGCTGTTTTTT
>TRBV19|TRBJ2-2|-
CASSAKTGELFF
TGTGCCAGTAGTGCAAAGACCGGGGAGCTGTTTTTT
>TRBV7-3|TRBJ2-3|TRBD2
CASSRSGGDTQYF
TGTGCCAGCAGCCGGTCGGGAGGGGATACGCAGTATTTT
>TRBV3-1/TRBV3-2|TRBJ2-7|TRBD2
CASSQGDGGGTYEQYF
TGTGCCAGCAGCCAAGGAGACGGGGGGGGAACGTACGAGCAGTACTTC
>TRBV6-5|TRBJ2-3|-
CASSLGAYTDTQYF
TGTGCCAGCAGTTTGGGGGCGTACACAGATACGCAGTATTTT
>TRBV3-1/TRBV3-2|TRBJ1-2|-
CASSQEGINYGYTF
TGTGCCAGCAGCCAAGAGGGGATTAACTATGGCTACACCTTC
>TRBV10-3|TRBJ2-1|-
CAIRAGTNEQFF
TGTGCCATCAGGGCAGGGACCAATGAGCAGTTCTTC
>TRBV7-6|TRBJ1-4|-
CASSFGLAANEKLFF
TGTGCCAGCAGCTTCGGACTCGCCGCTAATGAAAAACTGTTTTTT
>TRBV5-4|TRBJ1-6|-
CASSLGSGAPLHF
TGTGCCAGCAGCTTGGGATCCGGGGCACCCCTCCACTTT
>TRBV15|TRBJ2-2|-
CATSRDRGRIPGELFF
TGTGCCACCAGCAGAGATCGGGGCAGGATACCCGGGGAGCTGTTTTTT
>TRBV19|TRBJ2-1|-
CASTWTVSSYNEQFF
TGTGCCAGTACTTGGACCGTCAGCTCCTACAATGAGCAGTTCTTC
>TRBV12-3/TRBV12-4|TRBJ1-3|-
CASGLMSGNTIYF
TGTGCCAGCGGTTTGATGTCCGGAAACACCATATATTTT
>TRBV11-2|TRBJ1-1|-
CASSPNTRRQVEAFF
TGTGCCAGCAGCCCTAACACCCGAAGACAGGTCGAAGCTTTCTTT